Following are 2 T cell receptor beta chains from one sample sequenced in a study of post-analysis software for immune sequencing data. No antigens are known for them. Findings and caveats of the study: There were roughly 5 TRBV segments more frequent in patients than controls, and TRBV5-6, TRBV5-1 and TRBV20-1 were among them.

Built from TCR beta cDNA, the libraries had unique molecular identifiers in them. A single record per CDR3 protein comes from TCRdb applying MiXCR to the PCR reads. The sample has 380,000 or so distinct CDR3 sequences; roughly 36% are singletons. The specimen was blood. The source is a girl between 10 and 17 years old with multiple sclerosis.

On this clonotype itself: Since a much larger clone is just one base distant, this may be a read error. J is TRBJ1-2 and V is TRBV10-3; 10 bases match TRBD1. V was clipped by 5 bases and J by 8 bases; unmatched bases: 14. The CDR3 spans 16 residues. The germline gives CDR1 ENHRY, CDR2 SYGVKD. CDR3 in amino acids: CAISRTGGDLNHGYTF. CDR3 coding DNA: TGTGCCATCAGTCGGACAGGGGGTGACTTAAACCACGGCTACACCTTC.

The V call is TRBV5-4, the J call TRBJ2-1; D is undetermined. The germline V gene has CDR1 SGHNT and CDR2 YYREEE (reference sequence). Trimming took off 2 bases at V and 6 bases at J, with 12 bases between the two ends. The length of the CDR3 is 14 residues. CDR3 residues: CASSFARSINEQFF. The DNA for the CDR3 is TGTGCCAGCAGCTTCGCGAGGAGTATCAATGAGCAGTTCTTC. Supplemented by reference TRBV5-4 and TRBJ2-1, the full variable domain reads ETGVTQSPTHLIKTRGQQVTLRCSSQSGHNTVSWYQQALGQGPQFIFQYYREEENGRGNFPPRFSGLQFPNYSSELNVNALELDDSALYLCASSFARSINEQFFGPGTRLTVL.